These T cell receptor beta chains were read from a single sample in a study of human T cells and chemical hapten exposure. Each CDR3 protein gets one entry after TCRdb re-called the RACE reads with MiXCR. In the table there are about 170,000 distinct CDR3 sequences, about 30% of which are singletons. The sample was whole blood, taken in connection with sensitization to the hapten diphenylcyclopropenone (DPC). These TCRs come from a woman under 30 with alopecia areata. Some clones in this sample may be carry-over from other donors' samples. Both conserved end residues are part of each CDR3. D genes are given only for firm matches. Clone size is not always given. Where it is, it says once, few, many or a class for expanded clones.

J | size | D | V | CDR3 | DNA
TRBJ2-3 | NA | NA | TRBV21-1 | CASSKGLAGGTDTQYF | TGTGCCAGCAGCAAAGGACTAGCGGGGGGCACAGATACGCAGTATTTT
TRBJ2-1 | NA | NA | TRBV15 | CATSRDPMNEQFF | TGTGCCACCAGCAGAGACCCGATGAATGAGCAGTTCTTC
TRBJ1-1 | NA | NA | TRBV5-4 | CASSRRTGEAFF | TGTGCCAGCAGCCGCAGGACTGGGGAAGCTTTCTTT
TRBJ2-2 | many | TRBD2 | TRBV5-4 | CASSAGLAGITGELFF | TGTGCCAGCAGCGCAGGACTAGCGGGCATCACCGGGGAGCTGTTTTTT
TRBJ1-5 | NA | NA | TRBV28 | CASRLGGQPQHF | TGTGCCAGCCGCCTCGGGGGCCAGCCCCAGCATTTT
TRBJ2-7 | once | NA | TRBV27 | CASSTDKGSRPYEQYF | TGTGCCAGCAGTACTGATAAAGGGAGTAGGCCCTACGAGCAGTACTTC
TRBJ2-5 | NA | TRBD1 | TRBV7-2 | CASSFEQGAPGETQYF | TGTGCCAGCAGCTTTGAGCAGGGGGCCCCCGGTGAGACCCAGTACTTC
TRBJ2-7 | NA | NA | TRBV7-2 | CASSSPQLGEQYF | TGTGCCAGCAGCTCGCCCCAACTAGGCGAGCAGTACTTC
TRBJ2-2 | few | NA | TRBV29-1 | CSVEVGGMNTGELLF | TGCAGCGTTGAAGTGGGCGGTATGAACACCGGGGAGCTGCTTTTT
TRBJ2-1 | NA | TRBD2 | TRBV20-1 | CSARDLRAGGRPRDNEQFF | TGCAGTGCTAGAGATCTTAGGGCGGGAGGGCGTCCTCGGGACAATGAGCAGTTCTTC
TRBJ2-7 | many | NA | TRBV20-1 | CSASRRQRYEQYF | TGCAGTGCTAGTCGCCGCCAGCGTTACGAGCAGTACTTC
TRBJ1-5 | few | NA | TRBV4-1 | CASSPRFLGNQPQHF | TGCGCCAGCAGCCCCCGGTTCTTGGGAAACCAGCCCCAGCATTTT
TRBJ2-4 | NA | TRBD2 | TRBV13 | CASSSGLAGAGGIQYF | TGTGCCAGCAGCTCAGGACTAGCGGGGGCCGGGGGCATTCAGTACTTC
TRBJ2-7 | NA | NA | TRBV20-1 | CSAEVGGYEQYF | TGCAGTGCCGAAGTAGGGGGATACGAGCAGTACTTC
TRBJ2-3 | NA | TRBD1 | TRBV29-1 | CSVGRQGADTQYF | TGCAGCGTTGGGAGACAGGGGGCAGATACGCAGTATTTT
TRBJ1-5 | many | TRBD1 | TRBV6-5 | CASSLYRGAFQPQHF | TGTGCCAGCAGCCTCTACAGGGGGGCCTTTCAGCCCCAGCATTTT
TRBJ1-6 | many | TRBD1 | TRBV9 | CASSQGQYNSPLHF | TGTGCCAGCAGCCAGGGACAGTATAATTCACCCCTCCACTTT
TRBJ2-3 | NA | NA | TRBV29-1 | CSVAGLLTDTQYF | TGCAGCGTTGCCGGGTTGCTCACAGATACGCAGTATTTT
TRBJ2-1 | once | TRBD2 | TRBV6-2/TRBV6-3 | CASTLFPSGSSYNEQFF | TGTGCCAGTACATTATTCCCTAGCGGGAGCTCCTACAATGAGCAGTTCTTC
TRBJ2-3 | many | NA | TRBV6-2/TRBV6-3 | CASSWDLTADTQYF | TGTGCCAGCAGTTGGGACCTGACAGCAGATACGCAGTATTTT
TRBJ1-1 | many | NA | TRBV20-1 | CSRQATYRAEAFF | TGCAGTCGACAGGCTACTTACCGGGCTGAAGCTTTCTTT
TRBJ1-5 | NA | NA | TRBV27 | CASTPLGGGQPQHF | TGTGCCAGCACCCCCTTGGGGGGGGGACAGCCCCAGCATTTT
TRBJ2-7 | NA | NA | TRBV20-1 | CSARSFGASSYEQYF | TGCAGTGCTAGAAGCTTCGGGGCTAGCTCCTACGAGCAGTACTTC
TRBJ2-1 | NA | NA | TRBV12-3/TRBV12-4 | CASSFGGLSYNEQFF | TGTGCCAGCAGTTTTGGCGGCCTATCCTACAATGAGCAGTTCTTC
TRBJ2-3 | NA | NA | TRBV7-9 | CATDRYTDTQYF | TGTGCCACCGACCGTTACACAGATACGCAGTATTTT
TRBJ2-1 | NA | NA | TRBV20-1 | CSAKGSGLEQFF | TGCAGTGCTAAGGGTTCCGGGTTAGAGCAGTTCTTC
TRBJ2-3 | NA | NA | TRBV5-1 | CASSLEGSDTQYF | TGCGCCAGCAGCTTGGAAGGTTCAGATACGCAGTATTTT
TRBJ2-3 | NA | TRBD2 | TRBV7-9 | CASSLVPSGRAVEGDTQYF | TGTGCCAGCAGCTTAGTTCCTAGCGGGAGGGCCGTAGAGGGAGATACGCAGTATTTT
TRBJ2-1 | NA | NA | TRBV6-1 | CASSESGQFF | TGTGCCAGCAGTGAATCGGGGCAGTTCTTC
TRBJ1-2 | few | NA | TRBV24-1 | CATAETNYGYTF | TGTGCCACCGCGGAGACTAACTATGGCTACACCTTC
TRBJ2-3 | few | NA | TRBV20-1 | CSASPDTWDTQYF | TGCAGTGCAAGCCCGGACACCTGGGATACGCAGTATTTT
TRBJ2-7 | NA | NA | TRBV3-1 | CASSQGMEVYEQYF | TGTGCCAGCAGCCAAGGAATGGAAGTCTACGAGCAGTACTTC
TRBJ1-5 | NA | NA | TRBV18 | CASSPGLGDNQPQHF | TGTGCCAGCTCACCAGGGTTGGGGGACAATCAGCCCCAGCATTTT
TRBJ2-7 | NA | NA | TRBV3-1 | CASSRLQGKQSSYEQYF | TGTGCCAGCAGCCGACTACAGGGTAAGCAAAGTTCCTACGAGCAGTACTTC
TRBJ2-2 | NA | NA | TRBV7-2 | CASSLGGANTGELFF | TGTGCCAGCAGCTTAGGAGGGGCGAACACCGGGGAGCTGTTTTTT
TRBJ2-4 | few | NA | TRBV4-2 | CASSQDHPDLGNIQYF | TGTGCCAGCAGCCAAGATCACCCCGACTTGGGAAACATTCAGTACTTC
TRBJ2-4 | NA | NA | TRBV29-1 | CSAIPASMNIQYF | TGCAGCGCAATACCGGCGAGTATGAACATTCAGTACTTC
TRBJ2-3 | few | NA | TRBV25-1 | CASSGPGRLSSTDTQYF | TGTGCCAGCAGTGGACCGGGACGGTTAAGCTCCACAGATACGCAGTATTTT
TRBJ2-7 | NA | TRBD1 | TRBV28 | CASKYIGTGGYEQYF | TGTGCCAGCAAATATATCGGGACAGGGGGCTACGAGCAGTACTTC
TRBJ1-1 | few | NA | TRBV30 | CAWRQRSLTGTEAFF | TGTGCCTGGAGGCAGCGTAGCCTAACGGGGACTGAAGCTTTCTTT
TRBJ2-5 | few | NA | TRBV20-1 | CSEKGQETQYF | TGCAGTGAAAAGGGCCAAGAGACCCAGTACTTC
TRBJ1-1 | NA | TRBD1 | TRBV5-1 | CASSLKQTGANTEAFF | TGCGCCAGCAGCTTAAAGCAGACAGGGGCAAACACTGAAGCTTTCTTT
TRBJ2-5 | NA | TRBD2 | TRBV5-6 | CASRRLAEETQYF | TGTGCCAGCAGGAGACTAGCAGAAGAGACCCAGTACTTC
TRBJ2-2 | many | NA | TRBV3-1 | CASRNTGELFF | TGTGCCAGCAGAAACACCGGGGAGCTGTTTTTT
TRBJ2-5 | few | NA | TRBV6-2/TRBV6-3 | CASSYSRATGLQETQYF | TGTGCCAGCAGTTACTCTCGCGCAACGGGGTTACAAGAGACCCAGTACTTC
TRBJ1-3 | NA | NA | TRBV9 | CASSVTDSGNTIYF | TGTGCCAGCAGCGTGACAGACTCTGGAAACACCATATATTTT
TRBJ1-5 | NA | NA | TRBV9 | CASSVVAGAFNQPQHF | TGTGCCAGCAGCGTAGTGGCAGGGGCCTTCAATCAGCCCCAGCATTTT
TRBJ2-1 | NA | NA | TRBV4-2 | CASSLWGGQGNNEQFF | TGTGCCAGCAGCCTTTGGGGCGGGCAGGGCAACAATGAGCAGTTCTTC
TRBJ1-2 | NA | NA | TRBV11-2 | CASSGSTAGYTF | TGTGCCAGCAGCGGTTCCACAGCTGGCTACACCTTC
TRBJ2-4 | few | NA | TRBV7-9 | CASSLGGVRGNIQYF | TGTGCCAGCAGCCTAGGGGGAGTACGTGGGAACATTCAGTACTTC
TRBJ2-4 | NA | NA | TRBV9 | CASSEGGGVIQYF | TGTGCCAGCAGCGAGGGAGGGGGGGTTATTCAGTACTTC